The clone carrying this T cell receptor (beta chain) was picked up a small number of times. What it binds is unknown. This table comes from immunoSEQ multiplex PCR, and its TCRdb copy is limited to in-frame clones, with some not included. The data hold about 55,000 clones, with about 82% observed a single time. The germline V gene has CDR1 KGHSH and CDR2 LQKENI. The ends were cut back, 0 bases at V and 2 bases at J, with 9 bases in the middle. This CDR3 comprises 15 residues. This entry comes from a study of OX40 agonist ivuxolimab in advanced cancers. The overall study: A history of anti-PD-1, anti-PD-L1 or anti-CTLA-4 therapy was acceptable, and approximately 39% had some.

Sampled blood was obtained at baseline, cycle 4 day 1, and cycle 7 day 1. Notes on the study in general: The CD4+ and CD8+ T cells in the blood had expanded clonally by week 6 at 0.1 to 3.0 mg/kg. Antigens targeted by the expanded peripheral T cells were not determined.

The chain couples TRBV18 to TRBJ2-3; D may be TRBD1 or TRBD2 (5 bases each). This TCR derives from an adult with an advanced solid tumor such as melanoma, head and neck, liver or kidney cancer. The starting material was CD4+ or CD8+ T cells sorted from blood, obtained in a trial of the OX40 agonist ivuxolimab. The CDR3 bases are TGTGCCAGCTCACCACCGGCCGGGGCCACAGATACGCAGTATTTT. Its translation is CASSPPAGATDTQYF. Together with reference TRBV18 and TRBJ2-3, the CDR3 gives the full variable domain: NAGVMQNPRHLVRRRGQEARLRCSPMKGHSHVYWYRQLPEEGLKFMVYLQKENIIDESGMPKERFSAEFPKEGPSILRIQQVVRGDSAAYFCASSPPAGATDTQYFGPGTRLTVL.